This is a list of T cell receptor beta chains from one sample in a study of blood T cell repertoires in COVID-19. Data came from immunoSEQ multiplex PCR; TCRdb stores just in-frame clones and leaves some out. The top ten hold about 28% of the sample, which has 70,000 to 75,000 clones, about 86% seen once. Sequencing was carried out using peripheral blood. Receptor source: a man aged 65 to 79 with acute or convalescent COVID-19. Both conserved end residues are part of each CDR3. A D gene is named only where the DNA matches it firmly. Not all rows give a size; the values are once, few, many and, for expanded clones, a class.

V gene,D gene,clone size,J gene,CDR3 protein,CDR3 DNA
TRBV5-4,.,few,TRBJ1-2,CASSLALLGTPTGYTF,TGTGCCAGCAGCTTGGCCTTACTCGGGACTCCCACCGGCTACACCTTC
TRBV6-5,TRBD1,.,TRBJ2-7,CASSTRDRATYEQYF,TGTGCCAGCAGTACCCGGGACAGGGCAACCTACGAGCAGTACTTC
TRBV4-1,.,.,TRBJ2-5,CASSPNPQGFQETQYF,TGCGCCAGCAGCCCGAATCCTCAGGGGTTTCAAGAGACCCAGTACTTC
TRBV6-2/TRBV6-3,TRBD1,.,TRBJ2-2,CASTPLGTANTGELFF,TGTGCCAGCACCCCACTGGGGACAGCCAACACCGGGGAGCTGTTTTTT
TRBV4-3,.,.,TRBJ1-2,CASSQGMGDGYTF,TGCGCCAGCAGCCAAGGGATGGGAGATGGCTACACCTTC
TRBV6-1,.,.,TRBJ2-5,CASSDGEETQYF,TGTGCCAGCAGTGACGGAGAAGAGACCCAGTACTTC
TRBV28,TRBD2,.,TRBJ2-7,CASSFPLTSGSSYEQYF,TGTGCCAGCAGTTTCCCCCTTACTAGCGGGAGCTCCTACGAGCAGTACTTC
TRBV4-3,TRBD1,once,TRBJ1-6,CASSQDGTGVSPLHF,TGCGCCAGCAGCCAAGATGGGACAGGGGTTTCACCCCTCCACTTT
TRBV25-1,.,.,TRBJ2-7,CASSEYGSWAYEQYF,TGTGCCAGCAGTGAATACGGGTCCTGGGCCTACGAGCAGTACTTC
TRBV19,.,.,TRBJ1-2,CASSFQYRQALNGYTF,TGTGCCAGTAGTTTCCAGTATAGACAGGCTCTGAATGGCTACACCTTC
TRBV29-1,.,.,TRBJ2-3,CSVEGQGTDTQYF,TGCAGCGTTGAAGGGCAGGGCACAGATACGCAGTATTTT
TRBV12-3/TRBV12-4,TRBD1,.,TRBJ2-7,CASSVNRGSEQYF,TGTGCCAGCAGTGTCAACAGGGGGAGCGAGCAGTACTTC
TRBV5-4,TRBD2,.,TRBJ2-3,CASTPGGTSGSDTQYF,TGTGCCAGCACCCCGGGGGGGACTAGCGGTTCAGATACGCAGTATTTT